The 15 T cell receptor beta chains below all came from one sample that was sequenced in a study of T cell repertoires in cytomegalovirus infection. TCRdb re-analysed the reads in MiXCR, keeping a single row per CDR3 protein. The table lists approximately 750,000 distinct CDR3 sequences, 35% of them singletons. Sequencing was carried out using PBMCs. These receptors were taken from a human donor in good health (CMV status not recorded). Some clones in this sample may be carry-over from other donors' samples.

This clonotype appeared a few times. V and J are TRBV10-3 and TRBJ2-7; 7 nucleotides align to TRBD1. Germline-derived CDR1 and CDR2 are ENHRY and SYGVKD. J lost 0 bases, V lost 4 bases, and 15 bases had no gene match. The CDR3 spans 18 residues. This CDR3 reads CAISADTRDSPSSYEQYF. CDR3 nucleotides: TGTGCCATCAGTGCTGACACTAGGGACAGCCCAAGCTCCTACGAGCAGTACTTC.

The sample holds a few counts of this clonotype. In DNA form, the CDR3 reads TGTGCCAGCAGCCAAGACCGGGGCCTCTATGGCTACACCTTC. Translating it yields CASSQDRGLYGYTF. The chain has TRBV3-1 and TRBJ1-2; D may be TRBD1 (5 bases). Trimming removed 0 bases at V and 4 bases at J, with 9 bases between. The CDR3 extends over 14 amino acids. Germline CDR1 LGHDT, CDR2 YNNKEL (reference sequence).

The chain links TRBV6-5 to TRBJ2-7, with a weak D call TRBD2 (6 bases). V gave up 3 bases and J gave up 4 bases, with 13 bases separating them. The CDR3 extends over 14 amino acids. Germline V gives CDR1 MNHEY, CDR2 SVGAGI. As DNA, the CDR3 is TGTGCCAGCAGTTATGGAGGGTTGAGATACGAGCAGTACTTC. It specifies CASSYGGLRYEQYF.

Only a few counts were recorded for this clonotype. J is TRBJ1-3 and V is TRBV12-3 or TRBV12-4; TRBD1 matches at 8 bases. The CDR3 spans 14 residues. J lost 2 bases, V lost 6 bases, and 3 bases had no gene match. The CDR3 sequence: CASRRQGPGNTIYF. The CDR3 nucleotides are TGTGCCAGCAGGAGACAGGGGCCTGGAAACACCATATATTTT.

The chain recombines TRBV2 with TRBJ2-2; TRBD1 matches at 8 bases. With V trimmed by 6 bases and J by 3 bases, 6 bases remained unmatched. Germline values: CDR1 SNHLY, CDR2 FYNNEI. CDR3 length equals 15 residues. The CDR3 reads CASRKKDRDTGELFF. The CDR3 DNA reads TGTGCCAGCAGAAAAAAGGACAGGGACACCGGGGAGCTGTTTTTT.

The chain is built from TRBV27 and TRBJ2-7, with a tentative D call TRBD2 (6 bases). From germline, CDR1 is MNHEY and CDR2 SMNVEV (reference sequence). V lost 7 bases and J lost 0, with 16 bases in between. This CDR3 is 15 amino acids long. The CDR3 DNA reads TGTGCCAGCAAGGTGGCGGCTAGCGACTCCTACGAGCAGTACTTC. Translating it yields CASKVAASDSYEQYF.

CDR3 amino acids: CASSLGGPKTYEQYF. In DNA, the CDR3 is TGTGCCAGCAGTTTGGGGGGGCCTAAGACCTACGAGCAGTACTTC. V usage is TRBV28 and J usage is TRBJ2-7, with D maybe TRBD2 (7 bases). The ends were cut back, 3 bases at V and 2 bases at J, with 14 bases in the middle. The CDR3 has 15 residues. Germline lookup yields CDR1 MDHEN and CDR2 SYDVKM. Based on the CDR3 plus reference TRBV28 and TRBJ2-7, the full variable domain is DVKVTQSSRYLVKRTGEKVFLECVQDMDHENMFWYRQDPGLGLRLIYFSYDVKMKEKGDIPEGYSVSREKKERFSLILESASTNQTSMYLCASSLGGPKTYEQYFGPGTRLTVT.

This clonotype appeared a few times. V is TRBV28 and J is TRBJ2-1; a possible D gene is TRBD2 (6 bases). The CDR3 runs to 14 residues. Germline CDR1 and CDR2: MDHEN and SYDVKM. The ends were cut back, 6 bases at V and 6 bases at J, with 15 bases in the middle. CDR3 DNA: TGTGCCAGCAGCCCTATGGGGGGAGGCAATGAGCAGTTCTTC. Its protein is CASSPMGGGNEQFF. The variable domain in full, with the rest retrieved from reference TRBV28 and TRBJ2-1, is DVKVTQSSRYLVKRTGEKVFLECVQDMDHENMFWYRQDPGLGLRLIYFSYDVKMKEKGDIPEGYSVSREKKERFSLILESASTNQTSMYLCASSPMGGGNEQFFGPGTRLTVL.

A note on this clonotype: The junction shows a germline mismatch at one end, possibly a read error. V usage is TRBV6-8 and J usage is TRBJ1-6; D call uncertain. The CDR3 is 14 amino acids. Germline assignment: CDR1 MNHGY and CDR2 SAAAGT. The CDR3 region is CASSPDRYNSPRHF. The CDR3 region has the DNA TGTGCCAGCAGCCCGGACCGTTATAATTCACCCCGCCACTTT.

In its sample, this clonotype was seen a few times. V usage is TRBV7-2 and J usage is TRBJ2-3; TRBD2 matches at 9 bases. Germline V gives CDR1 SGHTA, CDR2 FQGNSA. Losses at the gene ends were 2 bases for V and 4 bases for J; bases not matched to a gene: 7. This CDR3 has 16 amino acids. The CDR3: CASSLKLAGNSDTQYF. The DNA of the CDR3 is TGTGCCAGCAGCTTAAAGCTAGCGGGAAATTCAGATACGCAGTATTTT. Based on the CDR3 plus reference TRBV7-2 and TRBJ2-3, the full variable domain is GAGVSQSPSNKVTEKGKDVELRCDPISGHTALYWYRQSLGQGLEFLIYFQGNSAPDKSGLPSDRFSAERTGGSVSTLTIQRTQQEDSAVYLCASSLKLAGNSDTQYFGPGTRLTVL.

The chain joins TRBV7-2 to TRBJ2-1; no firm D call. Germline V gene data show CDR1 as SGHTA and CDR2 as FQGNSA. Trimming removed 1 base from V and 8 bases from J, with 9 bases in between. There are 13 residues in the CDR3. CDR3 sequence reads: CASSLELADEQFF. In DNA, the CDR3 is TGTGCCAGCAGCTTAGAGCTGGCCGATGAGCAGTTCTTC.

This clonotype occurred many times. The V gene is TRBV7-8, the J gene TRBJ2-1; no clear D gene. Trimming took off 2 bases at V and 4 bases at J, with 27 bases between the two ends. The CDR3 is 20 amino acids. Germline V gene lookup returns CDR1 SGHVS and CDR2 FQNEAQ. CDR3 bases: TGTGCCAGCAGCTTAAAGCCCTGGGCTGGTTCCCCTCAGGAGTACAATGAGCAGTTCTTC. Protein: CASSLKPWAGSPQEYNEQFF.

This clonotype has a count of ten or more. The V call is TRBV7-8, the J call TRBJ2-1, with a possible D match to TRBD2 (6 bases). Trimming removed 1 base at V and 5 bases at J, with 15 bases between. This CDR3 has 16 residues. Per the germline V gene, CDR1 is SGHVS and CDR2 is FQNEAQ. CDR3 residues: CASSLVAGRIHNEQFF. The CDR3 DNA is TGTGCCAGCAGCTTAGTGGCGGGACGGATACACAATGAGCAGTTCTTC.

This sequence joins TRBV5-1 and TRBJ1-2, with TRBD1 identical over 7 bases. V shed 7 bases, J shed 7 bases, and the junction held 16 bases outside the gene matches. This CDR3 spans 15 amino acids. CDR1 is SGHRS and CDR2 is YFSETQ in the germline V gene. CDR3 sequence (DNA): TGCGCCAGCTCAAGGGGCGGAGGGGGCGCATCTGGCTACACCTTC. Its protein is CASSRGGGGASGYTF.

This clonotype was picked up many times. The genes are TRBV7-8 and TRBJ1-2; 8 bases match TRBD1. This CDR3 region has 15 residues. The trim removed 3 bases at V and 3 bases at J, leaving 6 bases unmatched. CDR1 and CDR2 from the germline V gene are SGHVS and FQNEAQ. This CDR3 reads CASSFSRTGHYGYTF. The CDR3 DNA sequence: TGTGCCAGCAGCTTTTCCAGGACAGGGCACTATGGCTACACCTTC.